Listed here are 18 T cell receptor beta chains from one sample, sequenced in a study of cytomegalovirus exposure and HLA in healthy donors. Sequenced by immunoSEQ multiplex PCR; TCRdb stores in-frame clones only, minus some. This table holds about 140,000 clones, roughly 81% found once. Material: PBMCs. These receptors originate from a woman under 40 in good health and CMV-seronegative.

The CDR3 here is CASSLLQGPSEAFF. In nucleotides, the CDR3 is TGTGCCAGCAGTTTATTGCAGGGGCCTTCGGAAGCTTTCTTT. This chain joins TRBV27 and TRBJ1-1; a possible D gene is TRBD1 (6 bases). Germline CDR1 and CDR2: MNHEY and SMNVEV (reference sequence). This CDR3 is 14 amino acids long. Trimming cost V 1 base and J 8 bases, with 14 bases left between them.

The chain joins TRBV7-9 to TRBJ1-1; TRBD1 aligns across 7 bases. V gave up 5 bases and J gave up 3 bases; unmatched junction bases: 9. CDR1 is SEHNR and CDR2 is FQNEAQ in the germline V gene (reference sequence). This CDR3 region has 15 residues. The CDR3 sequence is CASSLTGAADTEAFF. Here the CDR3 DNA reads TGTGCCAGCAGCCTAACAGGGGCTGCGGACACTGAAGCTTTCTTT.

To note about this clone: Other DNA sequences in this specimen translate into the identical CDR3. This sequence joins TRBV2 and TRBJ1-3; D unclear. V lost 4 bases to trimming and J lost 0 bases, with 4 bases between them. This CDR3 has 13 residues. Germline V gene lookup returns CDR1 SNHLY and CDR2 FYNNEI. The CDR3 is CASSGSSGNTIYF. The CDR3 DNA sequence: TGTGCCAGCAGTGGGAGCTCTGGAAACACCATATATTTT. The full variable domain, completed using reference TRBV2 and TRBJ1-3, is EPEVTQTPSHQVTQMGQEVILRCVPISNHLYFYWYRQILGQKVEFLVSFYNNEISEKSEIFDDQFSVERPDGSNFTLKIRSTKLEDSAMYFCASSGSSGNTIYFGEGSWLTVV.

This clone was detected only a few times. The rearrangement joins TRBV4-1 to TRBJ2-3; 12 bases are a match to TRBD2. J gave up 1 base and V 4 bases, and 0 bases lay outside the gene matches. From germline, CDR1 is MGHRA and CDR2 YSYEKL. This CDR3 region has 15 residues. This CDR3 reads CASSRLAGGTDTQYF. The CDR3 DNA reads TGCGCCAGCAGCCGACTAGCGGGGGGCACAGATACGCAGTATTTT.

The chain employs TRBV28 and TRBJ2-7; TRBD1 matches 8 bases. The trim removed 6 bases at V and 9 bases at J, leaving 7 bases unmatched. The germline V gene has CDR1 MDHEN and CDR2 SYDVKM. The CDR3 spans 12 residues. CDR3 residues: CASRETGGGQYF. In DNA, the CDR3 is TGTGCCAGCAGGGAAACAGGGGGTGGGCAGTACTTC.

The chain links TRBV5-1 to TRBJ2-3, with a weak D call TRBD2 (5 bases). The germline V gene has CDR1 SGHRS and CDR2 YFSETQ. The germline V and J ends were trimmed by 2 bases and 6 bases, with 16 bases remaining between them. This CDR3 is built from 15 residues. CDR3 amino acids: CASSFALALGDTQYF. CDR3 nucleotides: TGCGCCAGCAGCTTCGCTCTAGCTTTAGGGGATACGCAGTATTTT.

The rearrangement joins TRBV19 to TRBJ1-2; TRBD1 might be the D (6 bases). The CDR3 is 18 amino acids. V dropped 3 bases and J dropped 0 bases, with 20 bases sitting between them. Germline V gene lookup returns CDR1 LNHDA and CDR2 SQIVND (reference sequence). The CDR3 spells CASSIRGRASTPNYGYTF. The CDR3 DNA reads as TGTGCCAGTAGTATCAGGGGACGGGCCTCAACCCCTAACTATGGCTACACCTTC.

The chain recombines TRBV9 with TRBJ2-7; D gene ambiguous. The CDR3 spans 13 residues. V lost 3 bases to trimming and J lost 2 bases, with 9 bases between them. Germline V CDR1 and CDR2: SGDLS, YYNGEE. The CDR3 bases are TGTGCCAGCAGCGCCGGTTTGACCTACGAGCAGTACTTC. It is translated as CASSAGLTYEQYF.

This clone turned up a few times. J is TRBJ2-5 and V is TRBV5-1; D is unclear. Germline V CDR1 and CDR2: SGHRS, YFSETQ. The CDR3 has 14 residues. The V end was cut by 0 bases, the J end by 2 bases, with 8 bases between. The CDR3 loop is CASSLAVSQETQYF. In DNA, the CDR3 is TGCGCCAGCAGCTTGGCCGTCTCTCAAGAGACCCAGTACTTC.

The chain is built from TRBV2 and TRBJ2-1, with D possibly being TRBD2 (6 bases). This CDR3 has 16 amino acids. Trimming stripped 2 bases from V and 2 bases from J, with 13 bases between. From germline, CDR1 is SNHLY and CDR2 FYNNEI. CDR3 sequence (DNA): TGTGCCAGCAGTGAAATGCGGGGTACGACCTACAATGAGCAGTTCTTC. Its translation is CASSEMRGTTYNEQFF.

This clone was seen more than once but under ten times. The chain employs TRBV27 and TRBJ1-6; 7 bases match TRBD1. The J segment lost 11 bases and the V segment lost 6 bases, leaving 4 bases of the junction unmatched. Germline V lookup: CDR1 MNHEY, CDR2 SMNVEV (reference sequence). The CDR3 is 12 amino acids. The CDR3 sequence: CASRAGGTPLHF. The CDR3 nucleotides read TGTGCCAGCAGGGCAGGGGGGACACCCCTCCACTTT.

The V and J genes are TRBV10-2 and TRBJ1-1, with no clear D. The CDR3 sequence is 13 residues long. CDR1 and CDR2 from the germline V gene are WSHSY and SAAADI. The V end was cut by 6 bases, the J end by 0 bases, with 8 bases between. CDR3 nucleotide sequence: TGCGCCAGCAGGACTCAGATGAACACTGAAGCTTTCTTT. Translation gives CASRTQMNTEAFF.

This clone was detected only a few times. V and J are TRBV19 and TRBJ1-2; D unresolved. V dropped 4 bases and J dropped 5 bases, with 14 bases sitting between them. CDR1 is LNHDA and CDR2 is SQIVND in the germline V gene (reference sequence). This CDR3 is 14 amino acids long. The CDR3 DNA follows: TGTGCCAGTAGTACCGACACTCCCCTTTATGGCTACACCTTC. Protein product: CASSTDTPLYGYTF.

The table lists this clone with a count of one. The chain is built from TRBV4-1 and TRBJ1-1; the match to TRBD1 covers 11 bases. With V trimmed by 4 bases and J by 6 bases, 4 bases remained unmatched. From germline, CDR1 is MGHRA and CDR2 YSYEKL. This CDR3 comprises 14 residues. CDR3: CASSRDRGGSEAFF. CDR3 nucleotides: TGCGCCAGCAGCCGGGACAGGGGGGGGTCTGAAGCTTTCTTT.

V is TRBV2 and J is TRBJ2-7; D possibly corresponds to TRBD1 (5 bases). Trimming removed 6 bases at V and 5 bases at J, with 23 bases between. Germline CDR1 SNHLY, CDR2 FYNNEI. The CDR3 totals 16 residues. CDR3 in amino acids: CASSGDGHEPKDEQYF. The CDR3 DNA follows: TGTGCCAGCAGCGGCGATGGACATGAACCTAAGGACGAGCAGTACTTC.

The V gene is TRBV14, the J gene TRBJ2-1; 8 bases fit TRBD1. The J segment lost 0 bases and the V segment lost 1 base, leaving 5 bases of the junction unmatched. The CDR3 sequence is 17 residues long. Germline values: CDR1 SGHDN, CDR2 FVKESK. CDR3 region: CASSQGDRRISYNEQFF. CDR3 nucleotides: TGTGCCAGCAGCCAAGGGGACAGGAGAATCTCCTACAATGAGCAGTTCTTC.

The CDR3 nucleotides read TGCGCCAGCAGCTTGGAGCGGATCGGGGAAAAACTGTTTTTT. It is translated as CASSLERIGEKLFF. J is TRBJ1-4 and V is TRBV5-1; no firm D call. This CDR3 has 14 residues. In germline, CDR1 is SGHRS, CDR2 YFSETQ. Trimming took off 0 bases at V and 8 bases at J, with 11 bases between the two ends.

The V and J genes are TRBV5-4 and TRBJ1-3; D unresolved. V gave up 0 bases and J gave up 0 bases, with 10 bases separating them. Germline V gene data show CDR1 as SGHNT and CDR2 as YYREEE (reference sequence). The CDR3 sequence is 16 residues long. DNA of the CDR3: TGTGCCAGCAGCTTGGATGTGAGGAGCTCTGGAAACACCATATATTTT. This codes for CASSLDVRSSGNTIYF.